The entry below describes one T cell receptor (beta chain). The clone's antigen remains unknown. Nothing much larger sits one base from this clone, and base qualities are not available. From the germline V gene (reference sequence), CDR1 is LNHDA and CDR2 is SQIVND. The CDR3 numbers 14 residues from cysteine through phenylalanine. Only CDR3 DNA is held: 42 bases, read in frame from base 1. The germline ends are 15 bases apart after V is trimmed by 7 bases and J by 5 bases. These data come from a study of blood T cell repertoires in COVID-19 (dated by TCRdb to 2020 to 2022). Describing the broader study: Samples from collaborators originated in the United States, Italy and Spain and spanned both the acute and convalescent phases of COVID-19. The prospective study material was composed of cDNA or gDNA derived from T cells, B-cell-depleted T cells, or PBMCs. Deeply sampled blood TCRbeta repertoires from subjects exposed to, actively infected with, or recovered from COVID-19 were included in the dataset. The repertoires were released in a freely available public database meant as a resource for research on the immune response to SARS-CoV-2. The samples were drawn from two sources: the first 160 participants of the ongoing ImmuneRACE study, and 950 to 1,500 subjects contributed by 6 global collaborators. Nearly every sample came with metadata listing a de-identified subject ID, COVID-19 status, age in years and sex. HLA class I and class II types, where available, came from metadata supplied by the sample provider rather than from assay-based typing.

Broad study findings and their caveats: How much clinical and demographic metadata was included differed by source and by participant, and the metadata was provided uncurated.

Each collaborating institution followed its own protocols to collect whole blood in K2EDTA tubes. For TCRbeta analysis, collaborators shipped samples as frozen whole blood, isolated PBMCs, or DNA extracted from either of those sample types. The immunoSEQ Assay, a bias-controlled multiplex PCR, was used to amplify TCRbeta CDR3 regions from genomic DNA. In the original analysis: Within the assay, amplification of reference gene primers was used to estimate how many nucleated cells each sample contained. To quantify the absolute abundance of each unique TCRbeta CDR3 rearrangement, sequence reads were collapsed and filtered. For each sample, productive Simpson clonality was calculated as the square root of Simpson's diversity index over productive rearrangements. TCRdb provides this immuneACCESS table in a form limited to in-frame rearrangements. Some clones are lacking; in checked studies, under half of them reflect an unresolved V gene, and why the rest are absent is not known. V, J and clone size were drawn from that table, and D and trimming were deduced from the DNA. The sample contains approximately 100,000 clones, around 81% of them found a single time. About 10% of the sample comes from the top ten.

This sequence was found in a human donor in a cohort sampled during active COVID-19. The chain uses TRBV19 and TRBJ2-1, and TRBD2 may be the D gene, going by 6 matching bases. The sequencing input was peripheral blood. The sequence in DNA is TGTGCCAGTACCCGGGACTGGACAAACAATGAGCAGTTCTTC. This sequence encodes CASTRDWTNNEQFF.